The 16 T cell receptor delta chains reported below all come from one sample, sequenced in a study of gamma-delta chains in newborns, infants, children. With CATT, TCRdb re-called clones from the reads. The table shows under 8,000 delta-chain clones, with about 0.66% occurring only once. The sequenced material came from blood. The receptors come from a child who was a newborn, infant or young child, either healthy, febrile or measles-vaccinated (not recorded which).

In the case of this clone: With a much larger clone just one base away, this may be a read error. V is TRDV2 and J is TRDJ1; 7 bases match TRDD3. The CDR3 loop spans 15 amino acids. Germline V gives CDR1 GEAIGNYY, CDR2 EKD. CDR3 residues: CACDPLGIYTDKPIF. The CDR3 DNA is TGTGCCTGTGACCCACTGGGGATTTACACCGATAAACCCATCTTT.

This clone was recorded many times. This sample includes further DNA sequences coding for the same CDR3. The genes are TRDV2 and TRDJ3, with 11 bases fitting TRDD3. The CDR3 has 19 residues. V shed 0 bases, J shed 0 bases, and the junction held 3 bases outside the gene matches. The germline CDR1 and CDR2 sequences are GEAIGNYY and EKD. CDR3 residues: CACDTWGIRSSWDTRQMFF. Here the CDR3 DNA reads TGTGCCTGTGACACCTGGGGGATACGCAGCTCCTGGGACACCCGACAGATGTTTTTC.

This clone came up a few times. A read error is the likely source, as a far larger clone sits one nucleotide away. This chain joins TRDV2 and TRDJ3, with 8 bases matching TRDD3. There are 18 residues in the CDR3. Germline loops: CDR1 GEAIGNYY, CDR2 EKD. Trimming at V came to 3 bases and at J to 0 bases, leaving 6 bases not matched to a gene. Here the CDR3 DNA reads TGTGCCTGTGACGCCGTGGGGGATGGCTCCTGGGACACCCGACAGATGTTTTTC. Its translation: CACDAVGDGSWDTRQMFF.

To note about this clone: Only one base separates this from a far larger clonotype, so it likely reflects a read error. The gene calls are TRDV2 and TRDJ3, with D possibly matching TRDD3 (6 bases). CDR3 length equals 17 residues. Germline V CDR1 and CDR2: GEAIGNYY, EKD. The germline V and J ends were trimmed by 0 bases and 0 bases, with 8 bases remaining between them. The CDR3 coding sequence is TGTGCCTGTGACACCCGGGGGAGCTCCTGGGACACCCGACAGATGTTTTTC. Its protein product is CACDTRGSSWDTRQMFF.

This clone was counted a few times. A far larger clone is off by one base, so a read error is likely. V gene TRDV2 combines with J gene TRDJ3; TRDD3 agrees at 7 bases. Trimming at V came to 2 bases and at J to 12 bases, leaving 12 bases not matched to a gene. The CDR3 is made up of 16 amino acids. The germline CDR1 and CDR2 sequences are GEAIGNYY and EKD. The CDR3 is CACDILGIPHIRQMFF. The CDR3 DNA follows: TGTGCCTGTGACATACTGGGGATTCCCCACATCCGACAGATGTTTTTC.

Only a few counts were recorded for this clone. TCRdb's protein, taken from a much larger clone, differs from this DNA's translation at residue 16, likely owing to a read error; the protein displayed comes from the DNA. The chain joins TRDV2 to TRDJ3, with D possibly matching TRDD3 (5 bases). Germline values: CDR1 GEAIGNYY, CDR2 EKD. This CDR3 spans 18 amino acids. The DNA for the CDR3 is TGTGCCTGTGACACCGTGGGGCCAAGCTCCTGGGACACCCGACAGACGTTTTTC. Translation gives CACDTVGPSSWDTRQTFF.

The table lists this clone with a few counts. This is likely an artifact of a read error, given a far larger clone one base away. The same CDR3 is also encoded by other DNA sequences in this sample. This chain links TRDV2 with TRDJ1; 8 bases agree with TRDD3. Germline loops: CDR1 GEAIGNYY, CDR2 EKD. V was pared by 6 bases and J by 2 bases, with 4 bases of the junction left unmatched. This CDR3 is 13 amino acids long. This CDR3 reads CACQYWGTDKLIF. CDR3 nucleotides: TGTGCCTGTCAATACTGGGGGACCGATAAACTCATCTTT.

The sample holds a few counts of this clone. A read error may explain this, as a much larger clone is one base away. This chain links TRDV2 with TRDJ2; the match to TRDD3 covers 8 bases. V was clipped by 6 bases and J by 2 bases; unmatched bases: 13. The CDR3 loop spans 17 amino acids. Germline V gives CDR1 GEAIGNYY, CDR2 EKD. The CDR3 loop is CACNPILGGILTAQLFF. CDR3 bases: TGTGCCTGTAACCCCATACTGGGGGGGATATTGACAGCACAACTCTTCTTT.

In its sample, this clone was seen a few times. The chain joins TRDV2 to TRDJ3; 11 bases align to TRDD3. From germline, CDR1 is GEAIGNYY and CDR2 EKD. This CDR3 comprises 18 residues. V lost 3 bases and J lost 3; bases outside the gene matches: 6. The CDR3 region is CACDLLGDMSWDTRQMFF. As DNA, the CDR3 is TGTGCCTGTGACCTACTGGGGGATATGAGCTGGGACACCCGACAGATGTTTTTC.

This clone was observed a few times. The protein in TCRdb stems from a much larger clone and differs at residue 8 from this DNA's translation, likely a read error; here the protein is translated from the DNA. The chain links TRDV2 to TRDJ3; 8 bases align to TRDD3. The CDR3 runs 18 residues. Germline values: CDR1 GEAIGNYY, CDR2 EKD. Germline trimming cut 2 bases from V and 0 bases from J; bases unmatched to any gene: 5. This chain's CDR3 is CACDILGADSWDTRQMFF. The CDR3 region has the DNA TGTGCCTGTGACATACTGGGGGCAGACTCCTGGGACACCCGACAGATGTTTTTC.

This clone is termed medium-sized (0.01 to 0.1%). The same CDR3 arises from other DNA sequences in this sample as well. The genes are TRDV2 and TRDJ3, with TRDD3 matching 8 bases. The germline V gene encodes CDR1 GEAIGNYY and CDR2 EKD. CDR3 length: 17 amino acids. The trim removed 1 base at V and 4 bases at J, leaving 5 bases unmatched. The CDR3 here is CACDTLGGSWDTRQMFF. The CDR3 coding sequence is TGTGCCTGTGACACTCTTGGGGGATCTTGGGACACCCGACAGATGTTTTTC.

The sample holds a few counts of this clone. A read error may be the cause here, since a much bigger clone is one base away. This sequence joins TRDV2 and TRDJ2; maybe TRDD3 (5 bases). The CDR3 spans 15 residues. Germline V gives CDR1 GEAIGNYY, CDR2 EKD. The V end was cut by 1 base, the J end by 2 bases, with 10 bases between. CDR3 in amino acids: CACDTGEYLTAQLFF. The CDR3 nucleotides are TGTGCCTGTGACACTGGGGAATACTTGACAGCACAACTCTTCTTT.

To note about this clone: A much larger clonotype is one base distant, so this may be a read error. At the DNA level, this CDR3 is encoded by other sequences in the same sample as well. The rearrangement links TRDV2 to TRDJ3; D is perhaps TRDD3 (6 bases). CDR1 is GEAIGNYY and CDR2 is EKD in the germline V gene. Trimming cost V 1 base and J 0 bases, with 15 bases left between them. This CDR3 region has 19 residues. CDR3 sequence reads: CACDTVGAHLSWDTRQMFF. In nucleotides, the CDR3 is TGTGCCTGTGACACAGTGGGGGCCCACCTCTCCTGGGACACCCGACAGATGTTTTTC.

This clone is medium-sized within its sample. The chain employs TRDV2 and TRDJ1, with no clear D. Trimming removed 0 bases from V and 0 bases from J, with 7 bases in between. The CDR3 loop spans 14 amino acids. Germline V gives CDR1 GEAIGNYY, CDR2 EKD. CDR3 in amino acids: CACDTLDYTDKLIF. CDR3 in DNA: TGTGCCTGTGACACCCTAGACTACACCGATAAACTCATCTTT.

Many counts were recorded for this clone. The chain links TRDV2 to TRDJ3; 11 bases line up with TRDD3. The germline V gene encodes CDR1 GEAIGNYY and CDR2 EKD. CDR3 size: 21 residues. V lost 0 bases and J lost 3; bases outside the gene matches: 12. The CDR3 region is CACDTVWSLGDKYWDTRQMFF. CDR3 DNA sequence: TGTGCCTGTGACACCGTATGGTCACTGGGGGATAAATACTGGGACACCCGACAGATGTTTTTC.

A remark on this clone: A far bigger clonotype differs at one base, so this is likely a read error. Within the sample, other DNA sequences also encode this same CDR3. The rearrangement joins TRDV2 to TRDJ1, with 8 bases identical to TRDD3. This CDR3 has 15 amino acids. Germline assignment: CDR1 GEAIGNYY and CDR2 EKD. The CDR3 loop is CACDTWGTYTDKLIF. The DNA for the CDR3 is TGTGCCTGCGACACCTGGGGGACCTACACCGATAAACTCATCTTT.